This T cell receptor (beta chain) was identified in a study of cytomegalovirus exposure and HLA in healthy donors. It was with 60 Vbeta and 13 Jbeta primers that the PCR ran. Generated by immunoSEQ multiplex PCR, the TCRdb table keeps only in-frame clones and is missing some. The sample has about 120,000 clones, roughly 86% seen once. This CDR3 contains 14 residues. Trimming removed 2 bases from V and 7 bases from J, with 14 bases in between. CDR1 MNHEY and CDR2 SVGAGI come from the germline V gene. This sequence joins TRBV6-5 and TRBJ1-2; the D gene is possibly TRBD1 (6 bases). The sequenced sample was PBMCs. This TCR was recovered from a young man in good health and CMV-seronegative. The CDR3 spells CASSYNQGWGGYTF. The CDR3 region has the DNA TGTGCCAGCAGTTACAACCAGGGGTGGGGTGGCTACACCTTC.